The 29 T cell receptor beta chains reported below all come from one sample, sequenced in a study of CD8+CD57+ T cells in acquired aplastic anemia. Genomic DNA, serving as template, underwent TCR beta VDJ and CDR3 profiling. TCRdb reanalysed the reads using MiXCR and keeps one entry per CDR3 protein. This table has roughly 250,000 distinct CDR3 sequences, approximately 82% appearing once. Sequencing was done on patients that had shown CD8+CD57+ cell expansion by flow cytometry. Sequencing input: sorted CD4+, CD8+, or CD8+CD57+ T cells (not recorded which) from PBMCs. The receptors derive from a human donor with aplastic anemia.

Of note for this clonotype: The junction differs from germline at one of its ends, possibly a read error. This sequence joins TRBV7-4 and TRBJ2-3; possibly TRBD1 for D (6 bases). The CDR3 loop spans 13 amino acids. CDR1 is SGHVT and CDR2 is SQSDAQ in the germline V gene. The CDR3 coding sequence is TGTGCCAGCGGCGAAGGGGGAGCAGCTGAGCAACAATTT. Translation: CASGEGGAAEQQF.

Notes on this clonotype: One junction end disagrees with the germline gene, perhaps due to a read error. V and J are TRBV7-8 and TRBJ2-3; no definite D call. The CDR3 spans 14 residues. CDR1 and CDR2 from the germline V gene are SGHVS and FQNEAQ. CDR3: CASSLHRGAKTLSF. CDR3 sequence (DNA): TGTGCCAGCAGCTTACATCGAGGCGCGAAAACGCTGTCCTTT. Using reference TRBV7-8 and TRBJ2-3 for the parts outside the CDR3, the full variable domain is GAGVSQSPRYKVAKRGQDVALRCDPISGHVSLFWYQQALGQGPEFLTYFQNEAQLDKSGLPSDRFFAERPEGSVSTLKIQRTQQEDSAVYLCASSLHRGAKTLSFGPGTRLTVL.

V is TRBV24-1 and J is TRBJ2-2; 9 bases map to TRBD1. V lost 5 bases and J lost 9; bases outside the gene matches: 12. The CDR3 totals 16 residues. Per germline, CDR1 KGHDR and CDR2 SFDVKD. For the CDR3, the DNA is TGTGCCACCAGTGGCCAAGACAGGGGGATAGGAAGGGAGCTGTTTTTT. Its protein product is CATSGQDRGIGRELFF.

Turning to this clonotype: Since the CDR3 does not end with the conserved phenylalanine or tryptophan, this likely comes from a read error. The DNA is omitted, as the CDR3 cannot be located on it reliably, and the CDR3 follows TCRdb's listing. The chain uses TRBV2 and TRBJ2-3; TRBD1 is taken as the D call from the table, unchecked against the DNA. The CDR3 adds up to 13 amino acids, both ends counted. Germline V gives CDR1 SNHLY, CDR2 FYNNEI. CDR3 sequence: CASGGGGTDTQYS.

Concerning this clonotype: No conserved phenylalanine or tryptophan ends this CDR3, so it is likely a read error. The DNA is omitted, as the CDR3 cannot be located on it reliably, and the CDR3 follows TCRdb's listing. This chain links TRBV2 with TRBJ2-4. Germline loops: CDR1 SNHLY, CDR2 FYNNEI. The CDR3 spans 12 amino acids, including both terminal residues. CDR3 loop: CASSGAWSNQPL.

V is TRBV7-9 and J is TRBJ1-1, with D unclear. The length of the CDR3 is 15 residues. The germline gives CDR1 SEHNR, CDR2 FQNEAQ (reference sequence). The V end was cut by 1 base, the J end by 13 bases, with 22 bases between. DNA for the CDR3: TGTGCCAGCAGCTTAGAAAGAAGCGGGAGGAGCGATGATTTCTTT. This gives the protein CASSLERSGRSDDFF.

CDR3 amino acids: CASSLAHGSRETHLTF. DNA for the CDR3: TGTGCCAGCAGCTTAGCCCACGGGTCCAGAGAGACCCACCTGACTTTC. The gene calls are TRBV7-6 and TRBJ2-6; D not resolved. This CDR3 region has 16 residues. Germline CDR1 SGHVS, CDR2 FNYEAQ. The V and J ends lost 0 bases and 15 bases respectively, with 21 bases between them.

With regard to this clonotype: One end of the junction fails to match germline, which may point to a read error. The chain combines TRBV2 with TRBJ2-6; D tentatively reads TRBD1 or TRBD2 (5 bases each). CDR3 length: 16 residues. The germline V gene encodes CDR1 SNHLY and CDR2 FYNNEI. In nucleotides, the CDR3 is TGTGCCAGCAGTGAAGCGGGTAGCTACGGGGCCAACTTCCTGACTTTC. This gives the protein CASSEAGSYGANFLTF.

About this clonotype itself: The CDR3 end shows no conserved phenylalanine or tryptophan, and so a read error is likely. The DNA is left out, because the CDR3 cannot be placed on it with certainty; the CDR3 is given as TCRdb lists it. CDR3: CASSEWGKGEKLHS. The chain couples TRBV7-3 to TRBJ1-5; TRBD1 is taken as the D call from the table, unchecked against the DNA. Germline CDR1 SGHTA, CDR2 FQGTGA. The CDR3 length equals 14 residues, ends included.

This rearrangement joins TRBV15 to TRBJ2-7; 9 nucleotides agree with TRBD2. CDR3 length equals 14 residues. The germline gives CDR1 LNHNV, CDR2 YYDKDF (reference sequence). V lost 5 bases to trimming and J lost 5 bases; unmatched junction nucleotides: 7. In DNA, the CDR3 is TGTGCCACCAGCGCCGGGACTAGCTTCCACGAGCAGTACTTC. As protein: CATSAGTSFHEQYF.

Written as DNA, the CDR3 is TGTGCCAGCAGCTTAGAGGGGACAGGCGATACGCAGTATTTT. Translating it yields CASSLEGTGDTQYF. The rearrangement uses TRBV11-3 and TRBJ2-3; 8 positions match TRBD1. CDR3 length: 14 amino acids. Trimming cost V 0 bases and J 6 bases; bases outside gene matches: 2. The germline V gene has CDR1 SGHNT and CDR2 YENEEA.

A word on this clonotype: Without the conserved terminal phenylalanine or tryptophan, this CDR3 likely stems from a read error. The DNA is omitted, as the CDR3 cannot be located on it reliably, and the CDR3 follows TCRdb's listing. The chain couples TRBV7-9 to TRBJ2-3; the D call of TRBD1 is as the table states it, not checked on the DNA. The CDR3 comprises 13 residues, both ends counted. Germline loops: CDR1 SEHNR, CDR2 FQNEAQ (reference sequence). The CDR3 region is CASSFQGTGGSDE.

With regard to this clonotype: The limits of the CDR3 on the DNA are not certain, so only TCRdb's listed CDR3 is given. The rearrangement uses TRBV2 and TRBJ1-3; TRBD1 is the table's D call and was not checked against the DNA. Germline V gene data show CDR1 as SNHLY and CDR2 as FYNNEI. The CDR3 contains 21 residues when both ends are counted. CDR3 amino acids: CASGDGGTDTQYFGPGNTIYF.

The rearrangement joins TRBV20-1 to TRBJ2-7; no firm D call. Germline V lookup: CDR1 DFQATT, CDR2 SNEGSKA (reference sequence). Trimming stripped 5 bases from V and 3 bases from J, with 11 bases between. This CDR3 has 12 residues. The CDR3 sequence: CSAAPARYEQYF. The CDR3 nucleotides are TGCAGTGCTGCTCCGGCACGCTACGAGCAGTACTTC.

Of note for this clonotype: One base away lies a much larger clone, so this may be a sequencing read error. The chain combines TRBV9 with TRBJ2-3; D gene unclear. The CDR3 has 14 amino acids. Germline CDR1 SGDLS, CDR2 YYNGEE. CDR3 DNA sequence: TGTGCCAGCAGCGTAGGGTCAGATACGCAGAATTATGATTTT. Protein: CASSVGSDTQNYDF.

The chain joins TRBV11-2 to TRBJ1-1; 8 bases are a match to TRBD1. CDR3 length equals 14 residues. Germline V gene sequence: CDR1 SGHAT, CDR2 FQNNGV. The trim removed 1 base at V and 6 bases at J, leaving 4 bases unmatched. The CDR3 is CASSLGQGTPEAFF. CDR3 DNA sequence: TGTGCCAGCAGCTTAGGACAGGGGACCCCTGAAGCTTTCTTT. Filled out from reference TRBV11-2 and TRBJ1-1, the complete variable domain reads EAGVAQSPRYKIIEKRQSVAFWCNPISGHATLYWYQQILGQGPKLLIQFQNNGVVDDSQLPKDRFSAERLKGVDSTLKIQPAKLEDSAVYLCASSLGQGTPEAFFGQGTRLTVV.

V and J are TRBV7-8 and TRBJ2-7, with D possibly being TRBD1 (7 bases). The CDR3 runs 18 residues. Trimming shortened V by 3 bases and J by 4 bases, and 25 bases separated the two germline ends. Per the germline V gene, CDR1 is SGHVS and CDR2 is FQNEAQ. CDR3 sequence reads: CASSFDPGGTALSYEQYV. CDR3 nucleotides: TGTGCCAGCAGCTTTGATCCAGGCGGGACAGCCCTGTCTTACGAGCAGTACGTC.

The rearrangement links TRBV7-6 to TRBJ1-6; 7 nucleotides align to TRBD1. Germline-derived CDR1 and CDR2 are SGHVS and FNYEAQ. The junction had 5 bases not matched to a gene; V was cut back by 7 bases and J by 5 bases. This CDR3 comprises 14 residues. The CDR3 region has the DNA TGTGCCAGCACCATCGGGACAGATAATTCACCCCTCCACTTT. Its translation is CASTIGTDNSPLHF.

J is TRBJ2-3 and V is TRBV7-9; 8 bases agree with TRBD2. The junction had 6 bases not matched to a gene; V was cut back by 1 base and J by 0 bases. Germline V gene sequence: CDR1 SEHNR, CDR2 FQNEAQ (reference sequence). The CDR3 is 17 amino acids. The CDR3 region is CASSLGTGGASTDTQYF. The CDR3 nucleotides are TGTGCCAGCAGCTTAGGTACCGGGGGGGCCAGCACAGATACGCAGTATTTT.

With respect to this clonotype: The conserved closing phenylalanine or tryptophan is absent in this CDR3, likely reflecting a read error. The DNA is left out, because the CDR3 cannot be placed on it with certainty; the CDR3 is given as TCRdb lists it. The chain couples TRBV7-9 to TRBJ2-5; the table's D call TRBD1 went unverified against the DNA. The CDR3 is 12 amino acids long, termini counted. Germline lookup yields CDR1 SEHNR and CDR2 FQNEAQ (reference sequence). CDR3 sequence reads: CASRFHRVLEDY.

This chain joins TRBV2 and TRBJ2-2; 13 nucleotides match TRBD2. The germline gives CDR1 SNHLY, CDR2 FYNNEI. The CDR3 runs 16 residues. V dropped 8 bases and J dropped 5; count of bases not matched to a gene: 8. Here the CDR3 reads CASGGLAGVDTGELFF. CDR3 DNA sequence: TGTGCCAGCGGTGGACTAGCGGGAGTGGATACCGGGGAGCTGTTTTTT.

V usage is TRBV7-2 and J usage is TRBJ1-1; perhaps TRBD1 as D (5 bases). Deletions cut 3 bases from V and 14 bases from J, with 25 bases between. Germline loops: CDR1 SGHTA, CDR2 FQGNSA. The CDR3 is made up of 15 amino acids. The CDR3 region has the DNA TGTGCCAGCAGCTTGGGACTGGCAGGAAACTATGACGACTTCTTT. Encoded protein: CASSLGLAGNYDDFF. Full variable domain (missing parts from reference TRBV7-2 and TRBJ1-1): GAGVSQSPSNKVTEKGKDVELRCDPISGHTALYWYRQSLGQGLEFLIYFQGNSAPDKSGLPSDRFSAERTGGSVSTLTIQRTQQEDSAVYLCASSLGLAGNYDDFFGQGTRLTVV.

J is TRBJ2-7 and V is TRBV7-9; maybe TRBD2 (5 bases). The CDR3 sequence is 14 residues long. The germline gives CDR1 SEHNR, CDR2 FQNEAQ (reference sequence). The CDR3 spells CASSLVPGELYFGV. The CDR3 DNA reads as TGTGCCAGCAGCTTAGTACCCGGGGAGCTGTATTTTGGCGTC.

This sequence joins TRBV7-3 and TRBJ1-5; the D is unclear. The end of the DNA is better explained by TRBJ2-3, so the J call may be wrong. Germline V gene lookup returns CDR1 SGHTA and CDR2 FQGTGA. The CDR3 is made up of 14 amino acids. CDR3 amino acids: CASSVSESNDTQYF. CDR3 nucleotide sequence: TGTGCCAGCAGCGTGTCGGAAAGCAACGATACGCAGTATTTT.

The CDR3 region has the DNA TGTGCCAGCAGCCCTGACTCAGGCGGCAACGCCTTCGCCTACGAGCAGTACGTC. Protein: CASSPDSGGNAFAYEQYV. The J gene is TRBJ2-7, the V gene TRBV7-9; D is unresolved. The germline V gene has CDR1 SEHNR and CDR2 FQNEAQ (reference sequence). The V gene lost 5 bases and the J gene lost 2 bases, with 25 bases spanning the gap. The CDR3 has 18 amino acids.

The chain joins TRBV9 to TRBJ2-1; no reliable D call. Trimming took off 4 bases at V and 7 bases at J, with 15 bases between the two ends. This CDR3 contains 14 residues. Per the germline V gene, CDR1 is SGDLS and CDR2 is YYNGEE. The CDR3 sequence is CASSPTSVSNEQFF. DNA of the CDR3: TGTGCCAGCAGCCCGACGTCGGTCTCGAATGAGCAGTTCTTC.

On this clonotype itself: A read error may produce the germline difference seen at one junction end. The chain links TRBV7-3 to TRBJ2-5; 9 bases map to TRBD1. There are 12 residues in the CDR3. Looked up from germline, CDR1 is SGHTA and CDR2 is FQGTGA. The CDR3 DNA sequence: TGTGCCAGCAGCTTGGACAGGGGTGCTCCTACCTTC. Its protein is CASSLDRGAPTF. The full variable domain, rest sourced from reference TRBV7-3 and TRBJ2-5, is GAGVSQTPSNKVTEKGKYVELRCDPISGHTALYWYRQSLGQGPEFLIYFQGTGAADDSGLPNDRFFAVRPEGSVSTLKIQRTERGDSAVYLCASSLDRGAPTFGPGTRLLVL.

The rearrangement links TRBV7-9 to TRBJ1-2, with TRBD1 matching 7 bases. Germline loops: CDR1 SEHNR, CDR2 FQNEAQ (reference sequence). V trimming: 2 bases; J trimming: 4 bases; junction bases outside the gene matches: 7. This CDR3 spans 15 amino acids. Written as DNA, the CDR3 is TGTGCCAGCAGCTTACCAGACAGGGCAAGCTATGGCTACACCTTC. It is translated as CASSLPDRASYGYTF.

This clonotype came up once. The CDR3 nucleotides read TGTGCCAGCAGCTTTGCGGGAGGTCCGAGCAGTTCGTATTTT. This codes for CASSFAGGPSSSYF. The chain uses TRBV7-2 and TRBJ2-3; TRBD2 aligns across 8 bases. Trimming removed 3 bases from V and 14 bases from J; junction bases left unmatched: 13. The germline gives CDR1 SGHTA, CDR2 FQGNSA. CDR3 length: 14 amino acids.